The sequence of this T cell receptor (beta chain) was determined in a study of cytomegalovirus exposure and HLA in healthy donors. Study outcomes and limitations: Across all donors, roughly uniform sequencing depth was an assumption of the presence/absence analyses.

PCR primers comprised 60 Vbeta and 13 Jbeta primers. The table came from immunoSEQ multiplex PCR; TCRdb's copy has only in-frame clones and leaves some out. The sample carries 100,000 to 130,000 clones, around 77% recorded once. This clone was counted between two and nine times. No antigen is known for it. Sequenced input: PBMCs. This TCR derives from a male donor in good health and CMV-seronegative.

The CDR3 bases are TGCGCCAGCAGCGACGGGACAGGGGATTCAGATACGCAGTATTTT. It encodes CASSDGTGDSDTQYF. This rearrangement joins TRBV5-1 to TRBJ2-3; 10 positions match TRBD1. Losses at the gene ends were 4 bases for V and 4 bases for J; bases not matched to a gene: 6. The germline gives CDR1 SGHRS, CDR2 YFSETQ. The CDR3 runs 15 residues.